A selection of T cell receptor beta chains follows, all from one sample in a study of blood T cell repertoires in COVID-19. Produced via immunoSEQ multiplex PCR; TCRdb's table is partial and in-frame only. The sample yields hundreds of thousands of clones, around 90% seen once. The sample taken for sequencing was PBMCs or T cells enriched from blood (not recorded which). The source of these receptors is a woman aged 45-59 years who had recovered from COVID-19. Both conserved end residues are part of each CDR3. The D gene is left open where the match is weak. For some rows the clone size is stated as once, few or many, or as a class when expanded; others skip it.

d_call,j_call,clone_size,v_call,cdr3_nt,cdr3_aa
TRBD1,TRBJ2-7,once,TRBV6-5,TGTGCCGGACAGGGGCAGAGCTCCTACGAGCAGTACTTC,CAGQGQSSYEQYF
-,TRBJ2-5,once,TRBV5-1,TGCGCCAGCAGCTTGATGGACACCCAAGAGACCCAGTACTTC,CASSLMDTQETQYF
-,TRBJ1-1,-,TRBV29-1,TGCAGCGTTGAAGCTACGTTCGCTGAAGCTTTCTTT,CSVEATFAEAFF
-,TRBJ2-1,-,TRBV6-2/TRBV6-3,TGTGCCAGCAGTAACCTGCGGAGGAGCTCCTACAATGAGCAGTTCTTC,CASSNLRRSSYNEQFF
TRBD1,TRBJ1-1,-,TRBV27,TGTGCCAGCAAATTTGGACAGGCGAACACTGAAGCTTTCTTT,CASKFGQANTEAFF
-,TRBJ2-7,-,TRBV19,TGTGCCAGTAGTAAAAAGGGGTACGAGCAGTACTTC,CASSKKGYEQYF
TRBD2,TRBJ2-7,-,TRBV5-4,TGTGCCAGCAGGACTAGCGGGAGCTCCTACGAGCAGTACTTC,CASRTSGSSYEQYF
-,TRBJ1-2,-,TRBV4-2,TGTGCCAGCAGCCAAGATCCCCGGACCCTTGGGGGACTTGTTGGTGGCTACACCTTC,CASSQDPRTLGGLVGGYTF
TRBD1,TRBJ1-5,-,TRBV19,TGTGCCATCGGGACAGCCAGTAATCAGCCCCAGCATTTT,CAIGTASNQPQHF
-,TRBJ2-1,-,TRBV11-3,TGTGCCAGCAGCGTCGGGTCCGGGAACAATGAGCAGTTCTTC,CASSVGSGNNEQFF
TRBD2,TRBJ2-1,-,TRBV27,TGTGCCAGCGGACTAGCGGGCTACAATGAGCAGTTCTTC,CASGLAGYNEQFF
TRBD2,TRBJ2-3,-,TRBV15,TGTGCCACCAGCAGGGGACTACTTTTCACAGATACGCAGTATTTT,CATSRGLLFTDTQYF
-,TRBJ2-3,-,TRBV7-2,TGTGCCAGCAGCTTAGGAAAGGGAGGTGCGCCGGGGTATTTT,CASSLGKGGAPGYF
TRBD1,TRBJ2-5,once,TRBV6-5,TGTGCCAGCAGCCCCGGACAGGGAAGCCAGACCCAGTACTTC,CASSPGQGSQTQYF
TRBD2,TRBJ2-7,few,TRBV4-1,TGCGCCAGCAGCCATCTCCCTGGATGGACTAGCGGGAGAGAGCAGTACTTC,CASSHLPGWTSGREQYF
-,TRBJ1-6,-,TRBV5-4,TGTGCCAGCAGCTTGGAGCTGGGAGTTAATTCACCCCTCCACTTT,CASSLELGVNSPLHF
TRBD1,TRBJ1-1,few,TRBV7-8,TGTGCCAGCAGCCGACCTCAGGGGGCGGGAACTGAAGCTTTCTTT,CASSRPQGAGTEAFF
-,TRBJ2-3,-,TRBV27,TGTGCCAGCAGTGCCGGCCAAATTCTAGGATCTACGCAGTATTTT,CASSAGQILGSTQYF
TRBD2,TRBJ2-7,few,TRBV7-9,TGTGCCAGCAGCCTGGGACTAGATCGTTACGAGCAGTACTTC,CASSLGLDRYEQYF
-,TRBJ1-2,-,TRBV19,TGTGCCAGTAGTATGGAGAGGGGCTACACCTTC,CASSMERGYTF
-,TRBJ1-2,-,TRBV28,TGTGCCAGCAGTTTAGTTTCAGGGAATGGCTACACCTTC,CASSLVSGNGYTF
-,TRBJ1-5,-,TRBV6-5,TGTGCCAGCAGTTACTCGGGAGACTGGGATCAGCCCCAGCATTTT,CASSYSGDWDQPQHF